These T cell receptor beta chains were read from a single sample in a study of blood T cell repertoires in COVID-19. Method: immunoSEQ multiplex PCR; TCRdb's copy keeps in-frame clones and lacks some. The table lists roughly 100,000 clones, approximately 80% of them singletons. Sequencing was performed on peripheral blood. The receptors were gathered from a man aged 70-80 years with acute or convalescent COVID-19. The CDR3 runs from the conserved cysteine through the conserved F or W. Fields, in order: D gene, clone size, J gene, V gene, CDR3 protein, CDR3 DNA. D genes are given only for firm matches. The size of a clone is reported for some rows only, either as once, few or many, or as a class for expanded clones.

D: TRBD1; size: -; J: TRBJ2-7; V: TRBV12-3/TRBV12-4; CDR3: CASRTGSREQYF; DNA: TGTGCCAGCAGGACAGGGTCCCGCGAGCAGTACTTC
D: -; size: -; J: TRBJ1-1; V: TRBV3-1/TRBV3-2; CDR3: CASSYPQAPEAFF; DNA: TGTGCCAGCAGCTATCCACAGGCACCTGAAGCTTTCTTT
D: -; size: -; J: TRBJ1-2; V: TRBV4-2; CDR3: CASSQGGTSEGYTF; DNA: TGTGCCAGCAGCCAAGGGGGGACATCGGAGGGCTACACCTTC
D: -; size: -; J: TRBJ2-7; V: TRBV11-2; CDR3: CASGGTASYEQYF; DNA: TGTGCCAGCGGGGGGACAGCCTCCTACGAGCAGTACTTC
D: TRBD1; size: -; J: TRBJ1-2; V: TRBV19; CDR3: CASSIGRQGLNYGYTF; DNA: TGTGCCAGTAGTATAGGTCGACAGGGTCTCAACTATGGCTACACCTTC
D: -; size: -; J: TRBJ1-2; V: TRBV10-3; CDR3: CAISDSAGNYGYTF; DNA: TGTGCCATCAGTGACTCCGCGGGAAACTATGGCTACACCTTC
D: TRBD1; size: -; J: TRBJ1-1; V: TRBV12-3/TRBV12-4; CDR3: CASSSTGFGEAFF; DNA: TGTGCCAGCAGTTCGACAGGGTTTGGTGAAGCTTTCTTT
D: -; size: -; J: TRBJ2-1; V: TRBV20-1; CDR3: CSARGTHEQFF; DNA: TGCAGTGCTAGAGGGACTCATGAGCAGTTCTTC
D: -; size: -; J: TRBJ2-1; V: TRBV7-3; CDR3: CASSPTRDLYNEQFF; DNA: TGTGCCAGCAGCCCCACCCGAGATCTCTACAATGAGCAGTTCTTC
D: -; size: -; J: TRBJ2-6; V: TRBV5-5; CDR3: CASSLGSGANVLTF; DNA: TGTGCCAGCAGCCTCGGCTCTGGGGCCAACGTCCTGACTTTC
D: TRBD2; size: -; J: TRBJ2-4; V: TRBV5-1; CDR3: CASSLELAGVQYF; DNA: TGCGCCAGCAGCTTGGAACTAGCGGGGGTTCAGTACTTC
D: -; size: -; J: TRBJ1-3; V: TRBV5-4; CDR3: CASSLGGAGNTIYF; DNA: TGTGCCAGCAGTCTGGGGGGGGCTGGAAACACCATATATTTT
D: TRBD1; size: -; J: TRBJ1-1; V: TRBV4-1; CDR3: CASSRWTGNTEAFF; DNA: TGCGCCAGCAGCCGTTGGACAGGGAACACTGAAGCTTTCTTT
D: TRBD1; size: once; J: TRBJ1-2; V: TRBV24-1; CDR3: CATSDSHLDRGQRGYTF; DNA: TGTGCCACCAGTGATTCGCATCTGGACAGGGGGCAAAGGGGCTACACCTTC
D: -; size: -; J: TRBJ1-5; V: TRBV2; CDR3: CASKGQGQPQHF; DNA: TGTGCCAGCAAGGGGCAGGGGCAGCCCCAGCATTTT
D: -; size: -; J: TRBJ2-6; V: TRBV5-6; CDR3: CASSFGPSGANVLTF; DNA: TGTGCCAGCAGCTTCGGTCCCTCTGGGGCCAACGTCCTGACTTTC
D: TRBD2; size: -; J: TRBJ2-4; V: TRBV11-2; CDR3: CASSLGASGHYLAKNIQYF; DNA: TGTGCCAGCAGCTTAGGGGCTAGCGGGCACTACCTAGCCAAAAACATTCAGTACTTC
D: TRBD1; size: -; J: TRBJ2-3; V: TRBV19; CDR3: CASSIGTGGSSKTDTQYF; DNA: TGTGCCAGTAGTATAGGGACAGGGGGCAGTTCCAAGACAGATACGCAGTATTTT
D: TRBD2; size: -; J: TRBJ2-3; V: TRBV5-1; CDR3: CASSLAGGSGDTQYF; DNA: TGCGCCAGCAGCTTGGCCGGCGGGAGCGGGGATACGCAGTATTTT
D: TRBD1; size: -; J: TRBJ1-1; V: TRBV30; CDR3: CAWSPGTGGTEAFF; DNA: TGTGCCTGGAGTCCCGGGACAGGGGGGACTGAAGCTTTCTTT
D: TRBD1; size: -; J: TRBJ1-3; V: TRBV11-2; CDR3: CASSLGYRGRAAGNTIYF; DNA: TGTGCCAGCAGCTTGGGATACAGGGGGCGCGCAGCTGGAAACACCATATATTTT
D: TRBD1; size: -; J: TRBJ2-6; V: TRBV7-2; CDR3: CASSLETGSLPRTF; DNA: TGTGCCAGCAGCTTAGAGACAGGGAGCCTCCCCCGGACTTTC
D: -; size: -; J: TRBJ1-2; V: TRBV19; CDR3: CASSNGQFGYTF; DNA: TGTGCCAGTAGTAACGGACAGTTTGGCTACACCTTC
D: -; size: -; J: TRBJ1-5; V: TRBV27; CDR3: CASSSTSYQPQHF; DNA: TGTGCCAGCAGTTCTACCTCGTATCAGCCCCAGCATTTT
D: -; size: -; J: TRBJ2-1; V: TRBV12-2; CDR3: CASRTTGPDRGTSNEQFF; DNA: TGTGCAAGTCGCACAACAGGGCCAGACAGGGGGACGAGTAATGAGCAGTTCTTC
D: -; size: few; J: TRBJ2-5; V: TRBV6-5; CDR3: CASSYGGGLETQYF; DNA: TGTGCCAGCAGTTACGGGGGGGGGCTGGAGACCCAGTACTTC
D: TRBD1; size: -; J: TRBJ1-2; V: TRBV9; CDR3: CASSAGTGVYGYTF; DNA: TGTGCCAGCAGCGCCGGGACAGGGGTCTATGGCTACACCTTC
D: TRBD1; size: -; J: TRBJ2-7; V: TRBV4-2; CDR3: CASSQNRGRTYEQYF; DNA: TGTGCCAGCAGCCAAAACAGGGGACGCACCTACGAGCAGTACTTC
D: -; size: -; J: TRBJ1-2; V: TRBV18; CDR3: CASSPPSDNYGYTF; DNA: TGTGCCAGCTCACCACCCAGCGATAACTATGGCTACACCTTC
D: TRBD2; size: few; J: TRBJ2-2; V: TRBV9; CDR3: CASSVVGGRGTGELFF; DNA: TGTGCCAGCAGCGTAGTTGGCGGGAGGGGCACCGGGGAGCTGTTTTTT
D: TRBD2; size: -; J: TRBJ2-4; V: TRBV6-1; CDR3: CASSEALGGDIQYF; DNA: TGTGCCAGCAGTGAAGCGCTGGGAGGGGACATTCAGTACTTC
D: -; size: -; J: TRBJ1-2; V: TRBV3-1/TRBV3-2; CDR3: CASSQDEEQIYGYTF; DNA: TGTGCCAGCAGCCAAGACGAAGAACAGATCTATGGCTACACCTTC
D: TRBD1; size: -; J: TRBJ2-2; V: TRBV9; CDR3: CASSARDRGAGELFF; DNA: TGTGCCAGCAGCGCCAGGGACAGGGGAGCCGGGGAGCTGTTTTTT
D: -; size: -; J: TRBJ1-6; V: TRBV28; CDR3: CASSAGLSNSPLHF; DNA: TGTGCCAGCAGTGCGGGACTGAGTAATTCACCCCTCCACTTT
D: TRBD1; size: -; J: TRBJ2-2; V: TRBV12-5; CDR3: CASGLPDRVASGELFF; DNA: TGTGCTAGTGGTTTGCCGGACAGGGTTGCGTCCGGGGAGCTGTTTTTT
D: -; size: -; J: TRBJ1-2; V: TRBV19; CDR3: CASSWQNYGYTF; DNA: TGTGCCAGTAGTTGGCAGAACTATGGCTACACCTTC
D: TRBD1; size: -; J: TRBJ2-3; V: TRBV5-1; CDR3: CASSLMDRGSQYF; DNA: TGCGCCAGCAGCTTAATGGACAGGGGATCGCAGTATTTT
D: -; size: once; J: TRBJ1-2; V: TRBV28; CDR3: CASSLVVSYGYTF; DNA: TGTGCCAGCAGCCTAGTCGTTTCCTATGGCTACACCTTC
D: TRBD2; size: -; J: TRBJ2-1; V: TRBV2; CDR3: CASSEIGWREGLNEQFF; DNA: TGTGCCAGCAGTGAAATCGGGTGGCGGGAGGGCCTGAATGAGCAGTTCTTC
D: -; size: once; J: TRBJ2-2; V: TRBV5-4; CDR3: CASSSTLGRGTGELFF; DNA: TGTGCCAGCAGCTCCACCCTGGGACGGGGGACCGGGGAGCTGTTTTTT
D: TRBD1; size: once; J: TRBJ2-2; V: TRBV6-4; CDR3: CASSSTGTGDTGELFF; DNA: TGTGCCAGCAGTAGTACCGGGACAGGGGACACCGGGGAGCTGTTTTTT
D: TRBD1; size: once; J: TRBJ2-2; V: TRBV7-9; CDR3: CASSPTGTENTGELFF; DNA: TGTGCCAGCAGCCCCACCGGGACAGAAAACACCGGGGAGCTGTTTTTT
D: -; size: -; J: TRBJ2-7; V: TRBV24-1; CDR3: CATSNYNYEQYF; DNA: TGTGCCACCAGTAACTACAACTACGAGCAGTACTTC
D: -; size: -; J: TRBJ2-7; V: TRBV28; CDR3: CASSLSAGQLTTYEQYF; DNA: TGTGCCAGCAGTTTGAGTGCTGGGCAGTTAACAACCTACGAGCAGTACTTC
D: -; size: -; J: TRBJ1-2; V: TRBV7-8; CDR3: CASSFGQKDYGYTF; DNA: TGTGCCAGCAGCTTTGGACAGAAGGACTATGGCTACACCTTC
D: TRBD2; size: -; J: TRBJ2-1; V: TRBV25-1; CDR3: CASSVSGMEQFF; DNA: TGTGCCAGCAGTGTCAGCGGGATGGAGCAGTTCTTC
D: TRBD2; size: -; J: TRBJ2-5; V: TRBV25-1; CDR3: CASSEGASGRGETQYF; DNA: TGTGCCAGCAGTGAAGGGGCTAGCGGGAGAGGGGAGACCCAGTACTTC
D: -; size: -; J: TRBJ2-1; V: TRBV11-2; CDR3: CASSVGAGNEQFF; DNA: TGTGCCAGCAGCGTGGGAGCTGGGAATGAGCAGTTCTTC